The T cell receptor (beta chain) under discussion was sequenced for a study of CD8+CD57+ T cells in acquired aplastic anemia. From germline, CDR1 is DFQATT and CDR2 SNEGSKA (reference sequence). The CDR3 is made up of 14 amino acids. Trimming removed 5 bases from V and 4 bases from J; junction bases left unmatched: 9. Profiling of TCR beta VDJ combinations and CDR3 sequences used genomic DNA as template. TCRdb processed the reads anew with MiXCR; each CDR3 protein has one entry. The top ten clones hold 3.5% to 4.5% of a sample with a few hundred thousand distinct CDR3 sequences, 55% to 75% of them seen once.

The genes are TRBV20-1 and TRBJ2-5, with 8 bases aligning to TRBD2. This clonotype originated in a human donor in good health, serving as a control. Specimen: sorted CD4+, CD8+, or CD8+CD57+ T cells (not recorded which) from PBMCs. The CDR3 loop is CSASREGPRETQYF. CDR3 nucleotides: TGCAGTGCTTCACGGGAGGGCCCTCGAGAGACCCAGTACTTC.